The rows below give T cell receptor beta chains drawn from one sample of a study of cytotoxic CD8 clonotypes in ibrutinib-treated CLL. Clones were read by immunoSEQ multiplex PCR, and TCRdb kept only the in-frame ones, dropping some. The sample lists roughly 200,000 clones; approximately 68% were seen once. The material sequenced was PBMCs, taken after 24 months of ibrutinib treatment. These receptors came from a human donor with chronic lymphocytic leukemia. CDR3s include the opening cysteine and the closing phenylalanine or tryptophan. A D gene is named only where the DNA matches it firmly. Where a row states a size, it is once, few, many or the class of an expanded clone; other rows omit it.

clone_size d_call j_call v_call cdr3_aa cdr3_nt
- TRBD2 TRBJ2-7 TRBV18 CASSPLAGAQAHLNF TGTGCCAGCTCACCACTAGCGGGAGCGCAAGCCCACCTCAACTTC
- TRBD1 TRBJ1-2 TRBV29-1 CSVRTGGDYGYTF TGCAGCGTACGGACAGGGGGAGACTATGGCTACACCTTC
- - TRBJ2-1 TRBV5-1 CASSFLPMLGNEQFF TGCGCCAGCAGCTTCTTACCTATGCTGGGCAATGAGCAGTTCTTC
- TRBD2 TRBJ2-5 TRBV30 CACICGTGTSGRMLETQYF TGTGCCTGCATTTGCGGTACTGGGACTAGCGGCCGAATGCTAGAGACCCAGTACTTC
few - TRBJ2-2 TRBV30 CACPATGTNTGELFF TGTGCCTGCCCAGCGACCGGGACTAACACCGGGGAGCTGTTTTTT
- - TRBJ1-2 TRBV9 CASSPRGAGNYGYTF TGTGCCAGCAGCCCTAGGGGGGCGGGGAACTATGGCTACACCTTC
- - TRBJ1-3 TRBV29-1 CSVTLSSSGNTIYF TGCAGCGTCACTCTTTCTAGCTCTGGAAACACCATATATTTT
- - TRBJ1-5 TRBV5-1 CASSDDGGGQPQHF TGCGCCAGCAGCGACGACGGGGGCGGTCAGCCCCAGCATTTT
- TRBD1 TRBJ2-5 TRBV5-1 CASSSTGTGIETQYF TGCGCCAGCAGCTCGACCGGGACAGGGATAGAGACCCAGTACTTC
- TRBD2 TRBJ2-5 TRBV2 CASRALAGEETQYF TGTGCCAGCAGAGCCTTAGCGGGAGAGGAGACCCAGTACTTC
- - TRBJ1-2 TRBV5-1 CASSSERVPGGYTF TGCGCCAGCAGCTCGGAGAGGGTACCCGGTGGCTACACCTTC
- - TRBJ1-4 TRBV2 CASRDISNEKLFF TGTGCCAGCAGGGACATATCTAATGAAAAACTGTTTTTT
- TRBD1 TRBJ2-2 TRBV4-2 CASSQFTGGNTGELFF TGTGCCAGCAGCCAATTTACAGGGGGGAACACCGGGGAGCTGTTTTTT
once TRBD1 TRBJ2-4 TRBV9 CASSEQGFKDIQYF TGTGCCAGCAGCGAACAGGGGTTTAAGGACATTCAGTACTTC
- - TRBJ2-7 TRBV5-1 CASSPGLLAYEQYF TGCGCCAGCAGCCCGGGACTCCTGGCCTACGAGCAGTACTTC
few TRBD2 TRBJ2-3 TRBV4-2 CASSQEAGAGGNTDTQYF TGTGCCAGCAGCCAAGAGGCAGGGGCGGGGGGGAACACAGATACGCAGTATTTT
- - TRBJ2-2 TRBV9 CASSPPPGLRYTGELFF TGTGCCAGCAGCCCACCCCCCGGACTAAGATACACCGGGGAGCTGTTTTTT
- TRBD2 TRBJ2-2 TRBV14 CASSPLPGLDNTGELFF TGTGCCAGCAGCCCACTCCCGGGACTAGATAACACCGGGGAGCTGTTTTTT
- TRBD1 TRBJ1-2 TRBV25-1 CASSESGGQGVYGYTF TGTGCCAGCAGTGAATCAGGGGGGCAGGGGGTCTATGGCTACACCTTC
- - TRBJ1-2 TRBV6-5 CASSYRSNYGYTF TGTGCCAGCAGTTACAGGAGTAACTATGGCTACACCTTC
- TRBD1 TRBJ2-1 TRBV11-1 CASSPRPDTGTGFMNEQFF TGTGCCAGCAGCCCGAGACCAGACACCGGGACAGGGTTTATGAATGAGCAGTTCTTC
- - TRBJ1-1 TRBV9 CASSVGVGQNTEAFF TGTGCCAGCAGCGTAGGGGTGGGCCAGAACACTGAAGCTTTCTTT
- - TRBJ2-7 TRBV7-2 CASSLVGEQSSYEQYF TGTGCCAGCAGCTTAGTGGGGGAGCAGAGCTCCTACGAGCAGTACTTC
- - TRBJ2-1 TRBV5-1 CASSLVPTSHEQFF TGCGCCAGCAGCTTGGTTCCAACGTCCCATGAGCAGTTCTTC
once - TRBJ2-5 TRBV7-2 CASSLVYQETQYF TGTGCCAGCAGCTTAGTTTACCAAGAGACCCAGTACTTC
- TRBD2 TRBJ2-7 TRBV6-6 CASRLAGGTYEQYF TGTGCCAGTCGCCTCGCGGGAGGGACCTACGAGCAGTACTTC
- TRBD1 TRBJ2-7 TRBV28 CASSRPGQRYEQYF TGTGCCAGCAGCAGACCGGGACAGAGATACGAGCAGTACTTC
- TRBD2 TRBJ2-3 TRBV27 CASRGRYGDTQYF TGTGCCAGCCGCGGGAGATATGGAGATACGCAGTATTTT
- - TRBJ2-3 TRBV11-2 CASSPLGTDTQYF TGCGCCAGCAGCCCCCTAGGCACAGATACGCAGTATTTT
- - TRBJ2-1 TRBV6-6 CASSTAGGIDEQFF TGTGCCAGCAGCACCGCCGGAGGGATCGATGAGCAGTTCTTC
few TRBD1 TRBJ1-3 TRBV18 CASSPPGQGAGNTIYF TGTGCCAGCTCACCACCGGGACAGGGCGCTGGAAACACCATATATTTT
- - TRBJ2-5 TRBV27 CASSAWGSQETQYF TGTGCCAGCAGTGCCTGGGGCAGCCAAGAGACCCAGTACTTC
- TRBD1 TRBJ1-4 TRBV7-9 CASSTRTGLEKLFF TGTGCCAGCAGCACTCGGACAGGGCTCGAAAAACTGTTTTTT
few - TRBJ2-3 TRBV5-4 CASSFRMSRADTQYF TGTGCCAGCAGCTTCCGGATGTCTAGAGCAGATACGCAGTATTTT
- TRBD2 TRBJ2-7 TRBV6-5 CASRREGEQYF TGTGCCAGCAGGAGGGAGGGCGAGCAGTACTTC
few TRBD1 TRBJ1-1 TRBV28 CASRGQSGAFF TGTGCCAGCAGGGGACAGTCGGGAGCTTTCTTT
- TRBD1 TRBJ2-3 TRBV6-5 CASSFSGTASTDTQYF TGTGCCAGCAGTTTCTCCGGGACAGCTAGCACAGATACGCAGTATTTT
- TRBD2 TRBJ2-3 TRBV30 CAWSIPTSGRADTQYF TGTGCCTGGAGTATCCCAACTAGCGGGAGGGCGGATACGCAGTATTTT
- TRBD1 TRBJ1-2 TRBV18 CASSPEGQGSYGYTF TGTGCCAGCTCACCGGAGGGACAGGGTAGCTATGGCTACACCTTC
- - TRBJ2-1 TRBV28 CASTDGLRPYNEQFF TGTGCCAGCACAGACGGCCTCCGGCCCTACAATGAGCAGTTCTTC
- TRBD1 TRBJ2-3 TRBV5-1 CASSLGTGEDTQYF TGCGCCAGCAGCTTGGGAACAGGGGAGGATACGCAGTATTTT
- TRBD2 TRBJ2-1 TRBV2 CASSEALPGTSGNEQFF TGTGCCAGCAGTGAAGCGCTTCCCGGGACTAGCGGAAATGAGCAGTTCTTC
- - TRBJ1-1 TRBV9 CASSVVAGFGTEAFF TGTGCCAGCAGCGTAGTAGCAGGTTTTGGCACTGAAGCTTTCTTT
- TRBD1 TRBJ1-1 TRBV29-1 CSVGQGNTEAFF TGCAGCGTTGGACAGGGGAACACTGAAGCTTTCTTT
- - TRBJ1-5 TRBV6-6 CASSPRSDQPQHF TGTGCCAGTTCCCCTCGGAGTGATCAGCCCCAGCATTTT
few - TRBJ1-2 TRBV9 CASSVDQGYGYTF TGTGCCAGCAGCGTAGACCAGGGGTATGGCTACACCTTC
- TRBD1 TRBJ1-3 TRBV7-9 CASSSYRDRGRNTIYF TGTGCCAGCAGCTCATACCGGGACAGGGGGCGGAACACCATATATTTT
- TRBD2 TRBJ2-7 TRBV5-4 CASSPEGGRASYEQYF TGTGCCAGCAGCCCGGAGGGCGGGAGGGCCTCCTACGAGCAGTACTTC
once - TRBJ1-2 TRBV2 CARIAEGPKNYGYTF TGTGCCAGAATTGCCGAGGGACCCAAGAACTATGGCTACACCTTC